This T cell receptor (beta chain) is from a study of cytomegalovirus exposure and HLA in healthy donors. Turning to the study itself: Of 350 to 400 genotyped donors, roughly 80% grouped in the Caucasian-associated ancestry cluster. Study observations and caveats: TCR beta chains numbering some 160 were designated cytomegalovirus-associated. Researchers reported in a later analysis that common viral pathogens appeared linked to several top clusters. Earlier findings revealed that most TCR beta V segments proved productive either about 87% or about 30% of the time.

It was with 60 Vbeta and 13 Jbeta primers that the PCR ran. The protocol was immunoSEQ multiplex PCR, while the TCRdb copy is restricted to in-frame clones and leaves out a portion. The data show under 150,000 clones, with around 76% seen just once and 2.8% held by the top ten. On this clone: Its target is unknown.

J lost 5 bases, V lost 2 bases, and 10 bases had no gene match. The CDR3 length is 16 residues. Germline values: CDR1 GTSNPN, CDR2 SVGIG (reference sequence). Sequenced: PBMCs. The receptor was isolated from a male donor in good health and CMV-seronegative. This chain joins TRBV30 and TRBJ2-5, with 11 bases matching TRBD2. The CDR3 DNA follows: TGTGCCTGGAGTCCAAAGGGTAGCGGGGGGGCCGAGACCCAGTACTTC. Translation gives CAWSPKGSGGAETQYF.